The 31 T cell receptor beta chains given below trace back to one sample, sequenced in a study of blood T cell repertoires in COVID-19. Profiled with immunoSEQ multiplex PCR; TCRdb holds only in-frame clones, not every one. The repertoire consists of under 150,000 clones, with 84% occurring once and the leading ten covering more than 3%. Sequenced input: PBMCs or T cells enriched from blood (not recorded which). All receptors derive from a man aged 45-60 years in a cohort exposed to, infected with or recovered from COVID-19 (not recorded which).

The rearrangement joins TRBV7-9 to TRBJ1-3; no reliable D call. CDR3 length: 15 residues. With 0 bases removed from V and 0 bases from J, the gap between germline ends came to 6 bases. Germline CDR1 SEHNR, CDR2 FQNEAQ (reference sequence). CDR3 sequence reads: CASSLAQVSGNTIYF. The CDR3 DNA reads TGTGCCAGCAGCTTAGCGCAGGTCTCTGGAAACACCATATATTTT.

The chain uses TRBV2 and TRBJ2-5; TRBD1 agrees at 10 bases. V lost 5 bases, J lost 5 bases, and 8 bases stayed unmatched. The germline gives CDR1 SNHLY, CDR2 FYNNEI. The CDR3 contains 15 residues. CDR3 amino acids: CASSRDRGAKETQYF. CDR3 in DNA: TGTGCCAGCAGTCGGGACAGGGGCGCCAAGGAGACCCAGTACTTC.

The rearrangement links TRBV5-6 to TRBJ2-7, with D possibly being TRBD2 (6 bases). CDR1 and CDR2 from the germline V gene are SGHDT and YYEEEE. With 4 bases removed from V and 2 bases from J, the gap between germline ends came to 10 bases. The CDR3 runs to 13 residues. The CDR3 protein is CASSPPGAYEQYF. As DNA, the CDR3 is TGTGCCAGCAGCCCTCCGGGAGCCTACGAGCAGTACTTC.

This clone turned up a few times. This chain uses TRBV7-9 with TRBJ2-7; 10 bases are shared with TRBD1. CDR1 and CDR2 (germline): SEHNR, FQNEAQ (reference sequence). V was pared by 6 bases and J by 0 bases, with 5 bases of the junction left unmatched. This CDR3 comprises 15 residues. In nucleotides, the CDR3 is TGTGCCAGCAGGGGAGGGACAGGGGACTCCTACGAGCAGTACTTC. Amino acid sequence: CASRGGTGDSYEQYF. Supplemented by reference TRBV7-9 and TRBJ2-7, the full variable domain reads DTGVSQNPRHKITKRGQNVTFRCDPISEHNRLYWYRQTLGQGPEFLTYFQNEAQLEKSRLLSDRFSAERPKGSFSTLEIQRTEQGDSAMYLCASRGGTGDSYEQYFGPGTRLTVT.

V and J are TRBV10-3 and TRBJ2-1, with D possibly being TRBD1 (6 bases). The length of the CDR3 is 12 residues. The germline V and J ends were trimmed by 5 bases and 4 bases, with 6 bases remaining between them. Germline V gene sequence: CDR1 ENHRY, CDR2 SYGVKD. The CDR3 here is CAISTGYNEQFF. The CDR3 DNA is TGTGCCATCAGTACAGGGTACAATGAGCAGTTCTTC.

The chain is built from TRBV18 and TRBJ1-1; TRBD1 is a possible D gene (6 bases). The CDR3 has 15 residues. Deletions cut 3 bases from V and 5 bases from J, with 16 bases between. Per the germline V gene, CDR1 is KGHSH and CDR2 is LQKENI. In DNA form, the CDR3 reads TGTGCCAGCTCACCGCCAGGGGCCGTCGGGACTGAAGCTTTCTTT. Its translation is CASSPPGAVGTEAFF.

The chain is built from TRBV5-6 and TRBJ2-6; 9 bases align to TRBD1. V lost 1 base and J lost 4; bases outside the gene matches: 3. The CDR3 length is 16 residues. Per the germline V gene, CDR1 is SGHDT and CDR2 is YYEEEE. In nucleotides, the CDR3 is TGTGCCAGCAGCTTGACAGGGGGCGCAGGGGCCAACGTCCTGACTTTC. Its protein product is CASSLTGGAGANVLTF.

The chain uses TRBV29-1 and TRBJ1-2, with D tentatively TRBD1 (5 bases). Per germline, CDR1 SQVTM and CDR2 ANQGSEA. CDR3 length: 14 amino acids. V shed 3 bases and J shed 1 base, with 12 bases lying between them. CDR3 in DNA: TGCAGCGTTGATCCGGCAGGGCATAACTATGGCTACACCTTC. This translates into CSVDPAGHNYGYTF.

The chain joins TRBV7-9 to TRBJ1-6, with 7 nucleotides matching TRBD1. V was pared by 1 base and J by 8 bases, with 11 bases of the junction left unmatched. The germline V gene has CDR1 SEHNR and CDR2 FQNEAQ (reference sequence). CDR3 length: 17 amino acids. CDR3 amino acids: CASSLGKDRPAHSPLHF. The CDR3, as DNA: TGTGCCAGCAGCTTAGGCAAGGACAGGCCGGCTCATTCACCCCTCCACTTT.

The chain combines TRBV5-1 with TRBJ1-4; 9 bases agree with TRBD1. The germline gives CDR1 SGHRS, CDR2 YFSETQ. Losses at the gene ends were 0 bases for V and 7 bases for J; bases not matched to a gene: 10. The CDR3 runs to 17 residues. CDR3 residues: CASSLDGPGQGAEKLFF. The CDR3 DNA is TGCGCCAGCAGCTTGGACGGTCCGGGACAGGGAGCTGAAAAACTGTTTTTT. The full variable domain, its missing parts supplied by reference TRBV5-1 and TRBJ1-4, is KAGVTQTPRYLIKTRGQQVTLSCSPISGHRSVSWYQQTPGQGLQFLFEYFSETQRNKGNFPGRFSGRQFSNSRSEMNVSTLELGDSALYLCASSLDGPGQGAEKLFFGSGTQLSVL.

V usage is TRBV6-4 and J usage is TRBJ2-7; a weak D match, TRBD1 (5 bases). Per the germline V gene, CDR1 is MRHNA and CDR2 is SNTAGT. This CDR3 is 13 amino acids long. V gave up 3 bases and J gave up 4 bases, with 10 bases separating them. CDR3 region: CASSEGAEYEQYF. The DNA of the CDR3 is TGTGCCAGCAGTGAAGGGGCCGAGTACGAGCAGTACTTC.

The gene calls are TRBV30 and TRBJ2-3; a possible D gene is TRBD1 (6 bases). Germline lookup yields CDR1 GTSNPN and CDR2 SVGIG (reference sequence). Trimming removed 0 bases from V and 5 bases from J, with 12 bases in between. This CDR3 is 14 amino acids long. The CDR3 here is CAWSVGQGRDTQYF. The CDR3 region has the DNA TGTGCCTGGAGTGTAGGGCAGGGGAGAGATACGCAGTATTTT.

The rearrangement links TRBV5-1 to TRBJ2-5, with TRBD1 identical over 7 bases. Unmatched junction bases numbered 2, after V lost 0 bases and J lost 3 bases. CDR3 length: 14 residues. Germline CDR1 is SGHRS and CDR2 is YFSETQ. The CDR3 coding sequence is TGCGCCAGCAGCTTGGGACAGGGAAAAGAGACCCAGTACTTC. Protein: CASSLGQGKETQYF.

V and J are TRBV19 and TRBJ1-1; 9 nucleotides agree with TRBD1. Germline CDR1 reads LNHDA; CDR2 reads SQIVND (reference sequence). This CDR3 is built from 15 residues. J was trimmed by 5 bases and V by 6 bases; bases with no gene match: 10. The CDR3 coding sequence is TGTGCCAGTAGGGGATACGACAGGGGGGATACTGAAGCTTTCTTT. It specifies CASRGYDRGDTEAFF. Full variable domain (rest looked up from reference TRBV19 and TRBJ1-1): DGGITQSPKYLFRKEGQNVTLSCEQNLNHDAMYWYRQDPGQGLRLIYYSQIVNDFQKGDIAEGYSVSREKKESFPLTVTSAQKNPTAFYLCASRGYDRGDTEAFFGQGTRLTVV.

The genes are TRBV27 and TRBJ2-7, with 9 bases matching TRBD1. Germline V CDR1 and CDR2: MNHEY, SMNVEV (reference sequence). V shed 3 bases and J 5 bases; nucleotides not matched to a gene: 8. The CDR3 has 15 amino acids. The CDR3 here is CASSLIGTGYNEQYF. The CDR3 nucleotides are TGTGCCAGCAGTTTGATTGGGACAGGGTATAACGAGCAGTACTTC.

The chain couples TRBV25-1 to TRBJ2-1, with 9 nucleotides matching TRBD1. Unmatched junction bases numbered 7, after V lost 4 bases and J lost 9 bases. Per germline, CDR1 MGHDK and CDR2 SYGVNS. The CDR3 has 14 amino acids. The DNA for the CDR3 is TGTGCCAGCAGTGTGGGGACAGGGTACGGTGAGCAGTTCTTC. Its protein product is CASSVGTGYGEQFF.

The rearrangement uses TRBV7-2 and TRBJ1-1; 10 bases match TRBD1. Germline CDR1 reads SGHTA; CDR2 reads FQGNSA. With 6 bases clipped from V and 0 bases from J, the junction kept 4 bases outside the gene matches. This CDR3 contains 15 residues. In DNA form, the CDR3 reads TGTGCCAGCAGGACAGGGGGCTGGATGAACACTGAAGCTTTCTTT. This encodes CASRTGGWMNTEAFF.

The chain couples TRBV2 to TRBJ1-5, with D perhaps matching TRBD1 (6 bases). This CDR3 is built from 14 residues. V was trimmed by 0 bases and J by 7 bases, leaving 10 bases between them. Germline CDR1 SNHLY, CDR2 FYNNEI. CDR3 in amino acids: CASSEAAGEQPQHF. CDR3 in DNA: TGTGCCAGCAGTGAAGCGGCAGGGGAACAGCCCCAGCATTTT.

The CDR3 DNA sequence: TGTGCCAGCAGCTTGGCCCTTGACGGAGGGGAGCAGTACTTC. It is translated as CASSLALDGGEQYF. The chain is built from TRBV5-4 and TRBJ2-7, with TRBD2 as a possible D gene (6 bases). Trimming removed 0 bases at V and 7 bases at J, with 14 bases between. The CDR3 runs to 14 residues. CDR1 and CDR2 (germline): SGHNT, YYREEE (reference sequence). The entire variable domain, with the rest obtained from reference TRBV5-4 and TRBJ2-7, is as follows: ETGVTQSPTHLIKTRGQQVTLRCSSQSGHNTVSWYQQALGQGPQFIFQYYREEENGRGNFPPRFSGLQFPNYSSELNVNALELDDSALYLCASSLALDGGEQYFGPGTRLTVT.

J is TRBJ1-1 and V is TRBV7-9; 9 nucleotides line up with TRBD1. V shed 5 bases and J 0 bases; nucleotides not matched to a gene: 4. CDR1 and CDR2 (germline): SEHNR, FQNEAQ (reference sequence). This CDR3 has 15 residues. The CDR3 sequence: CASSLGQGMNTEAFF. The DNA of the CDR3 is TGTGCCAGCAGCCTCGGACAGGGGATGAACACTGAAGCTTTCTTT.

This clone was observed a few times. The chain uses TRBV30 and TRBJ1-1, with a tentative D call TRBD1 (6 bases). The germline gives CDR1 GTSNPN, CDR2 SVGIG (reference sequence). Trimming took off 6 bases at V and 0 bases at J, with 14 bases between the two ends. The CDR3 has 14 residues. CDR3 sequence (DNA): TGTGCCTGCGGCGGACAGCAAATGAACACTGAAGCTTTCTTT. It specifies CACGGQQMNTEAFF.

The chain links TRBV11-2 to TRBJ1-6, with TRBD1 as a possible D gene (6 bases). Per germline, CDR1 SGHAT and CDR2 FQNNGV. The CDR3 sequence is 17 residues long. V was clipped by 4 bases and J by 0 bases, with 13 bases between them. The CDR3 reads CASSSDRKSSYNSPLHF. The CDR3 nucleotides read TGTGCCAGCAGCTCCGACAGGAAGAGCTCCTATAATTCACCCCTCCACTTT.

J is TRBJ2-7 and V is TRBV3-1 (or the pseudogene TRBV3-2); 11 bases agree with TRBD2. The CDR3 totals 15 residues. Germline loops: CDR1 LGHDT, CDR2 YNNKEL (reference sequence). Unmatched junction bases numbered 4, after V lost 1 base and J lost 5 bases. In DNA, the CDR3 is TGTGCCAGCAGCCAAGGTAGCGGGAGGGCCGACGAGCAGTACTTC. Translated, it gives CASSQGSGRADEQYF.

This rearrangement joins TRBV9 to TRBJ2-5; 9 nucleotides agree with TRBD1. Per the germline V gene, CDR1 is SGDLS and CDR2 is YYNGEE. The CDR3 totals 15 residues. After removal of 3 bases from V and 2 bases from J, the junction contained 5 bases not matched to a gene. CDR3 in amino acids: CASSDRDRVQETQYF. In DNA form, the CDR3 reads TGTGCCAGCAGCGACCGGGACAGGGTACAAGAGACCCAGTACTTC.

The V gene is TRBV14, the J gene TRBJ1-3; TRBD1 matches 8 bases. Germline V CDR1 and CDR2: SGHDN, FVKESK. With 3 bases clipped from V and 4 bases from J, the junction kept 8 bases outside the gene matches. CDR3 length equals 16 residues. In DNA, the CDR3 is TGTGCCAGCAGCCAGCGGACAGGGCTGTGGGGAAACACCATATATTTT. Translation: CASSQRTGLWGNTIYF.

V usage is TRBV10-3 and J usage is TRBJ1-2; D unclear. Germline values: CDR1 ENHRY, CDR2 SYGVKD. V dropped 6 bases and J dropped 4 bases, with 18 bases sitting between them. CDR3 length: 15 residues. The CDR3 sequence: CAIRSVNEARYGYTF. The CDR3, as DNA: TGTGCCATCAGGTCCGTAAATGAGGCGCGCTATGGCTACACCTTC.

V usage is TRBV10-3 and J usage is TRBJ2-7, with 8 bases identical to TRBD2. After removal of 0 bases from V and 6 bases from J, the junction contained 7 bases not matched to a gene. There are 15 residues in the CDR3. Per the germline V gene, CDR1 is ENHRY and CDR2 is SYGVKD. The CDR3 loop reads CAISESTGGRLEQYF. CDR3 DNA sequence: TGTGCCATCAGTGAGTCGACGGGGGGGCGGCTCGAGCAGTACTTC.

CDR3 sequence (DNA): TGCGCCAGCAGATCGGGACCGGGGGTCTCCTCCTACGAGCAGTACTTC. It codes for CASRSGPGVSSYEQYF. V gene TRBV5-1 combines with J gene TRBJ2-7, with D possibly matching TRBD2 (6 bases). Germline CDR1 and CDR2: SGHRS and YFSETQ. CDR3 size: 16 residues. The V gene lost 5 bases and the J gene lost 0 bases, with 18 bases spanning the gap.

The genes are TRBV7-9 and TRBJ2-1, with TRBD2 matching 8 bases. Trimming cost V 5 bases and J 9 bases; bases outside gene matches: 9. The CDR3 loop spans 14 amino acids. CDR1 SEHNR and CDR2 FQNEAQ come from the germline V gene (reference sequence). CDR3 sequence: CASSRGGSRGEQFF. CDR3 DNA sequence: TGTGCCAGCAGCCGGGGGGGCAGCCGGGGTGAGCAGTTCTTC.

This sequence joins TRBV13 and TRBJ2-3; D is uncertain. Per the germline V gene, CDR1 is PRHDT and CDR2 is FYEKMQ (reference sequence). V shed 5 bases and J shed 0 bases, with 3 bases lying between them. The CDR3 runs to 12 residues. The CDR3 spells CASSLSTDTQYF. CDR3 nucleotide sequence: TGTGCCAGCAGCCTCAGCACAGATACGCAGTATTTT.

This chain joins TRBV19 and TRBJ1-5; 9 positions agree with TRBD1. The V gene's germline CDR1 is LNHDA and CDR2 SQIVND (reference sequence). Trimming took 4 bases from V and 1 from J; bases not matched to a gene: 5. The CDR3 extends over 16 amino acids. The CDR3 here is CASSKLQGASNQPQHF. The CDR3 DNA sequence: TGTGCCAGTAGTAAGCTACAGGGGGCCAGCAATCAGCCCCAGCATTTT.